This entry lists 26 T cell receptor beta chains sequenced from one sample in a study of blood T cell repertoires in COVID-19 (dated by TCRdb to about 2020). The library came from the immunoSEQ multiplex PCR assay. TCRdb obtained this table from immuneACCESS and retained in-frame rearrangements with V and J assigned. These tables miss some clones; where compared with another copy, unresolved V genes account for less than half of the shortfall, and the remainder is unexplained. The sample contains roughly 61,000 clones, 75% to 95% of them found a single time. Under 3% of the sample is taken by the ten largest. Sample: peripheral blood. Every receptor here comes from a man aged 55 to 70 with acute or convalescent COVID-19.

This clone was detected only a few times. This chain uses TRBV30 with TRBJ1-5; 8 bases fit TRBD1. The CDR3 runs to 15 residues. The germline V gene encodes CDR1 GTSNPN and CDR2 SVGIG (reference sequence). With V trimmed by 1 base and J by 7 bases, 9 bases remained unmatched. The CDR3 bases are TGTGCCTGGAGTGGGTTTGGACAGGGAGGACAGCCCCAGCATTTT. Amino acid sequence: CAWSGFGQGGQPQHF.

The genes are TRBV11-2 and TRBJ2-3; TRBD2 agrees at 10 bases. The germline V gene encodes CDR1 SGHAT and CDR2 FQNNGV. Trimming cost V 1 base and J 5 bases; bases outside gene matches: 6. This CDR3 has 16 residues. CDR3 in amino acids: CASSLGGTSVGDTQYF. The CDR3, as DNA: TGTGCCAGCAGCTTAGGTGGGACTAGCGTCGGAGATACGCAGTATTTT.

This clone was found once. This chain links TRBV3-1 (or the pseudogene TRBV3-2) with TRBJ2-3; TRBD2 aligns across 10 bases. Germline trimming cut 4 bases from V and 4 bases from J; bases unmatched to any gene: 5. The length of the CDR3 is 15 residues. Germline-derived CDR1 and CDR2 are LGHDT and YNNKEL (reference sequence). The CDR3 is CASSPLAGEADTQYF. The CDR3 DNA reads TGTGCCAGCAGCCCGCTAGCGGGAGAAGCAGATACGCAGTATTTT.

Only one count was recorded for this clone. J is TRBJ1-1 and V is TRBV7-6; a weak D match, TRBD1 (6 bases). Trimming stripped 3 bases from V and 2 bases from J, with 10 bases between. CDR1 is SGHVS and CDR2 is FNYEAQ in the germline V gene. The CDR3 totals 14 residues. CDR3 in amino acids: CASSLIQGNTEAFF. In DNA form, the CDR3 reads TGTGCCAGCAGCTTGATACAGGGAAACACTGAAGCTTTCTTT.

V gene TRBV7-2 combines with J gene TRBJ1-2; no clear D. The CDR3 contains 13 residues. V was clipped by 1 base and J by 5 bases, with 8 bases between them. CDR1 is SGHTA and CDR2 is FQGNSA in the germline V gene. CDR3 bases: TGTGCCAGCAGCTTAGACAGAAAGTATGGCTACACCTTC. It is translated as CASSLDRKYGYTF.

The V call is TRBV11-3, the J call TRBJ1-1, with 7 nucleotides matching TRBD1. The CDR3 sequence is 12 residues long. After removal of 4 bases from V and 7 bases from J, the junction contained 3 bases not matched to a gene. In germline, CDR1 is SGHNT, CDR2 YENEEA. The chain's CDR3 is CASSSGQFEAFF. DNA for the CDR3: TGTGCCAGCAGCTCGGGACAGTTTGAAGCTTTCTTT.

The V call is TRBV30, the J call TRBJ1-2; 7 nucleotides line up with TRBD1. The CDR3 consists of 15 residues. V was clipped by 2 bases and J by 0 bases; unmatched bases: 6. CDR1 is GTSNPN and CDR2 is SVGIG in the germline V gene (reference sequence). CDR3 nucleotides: TGTGCCTGGAGTCCCACAGGGGTCACTAACTATGGCTACACCTTC. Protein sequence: CAWSPTGVTNYGYTF.

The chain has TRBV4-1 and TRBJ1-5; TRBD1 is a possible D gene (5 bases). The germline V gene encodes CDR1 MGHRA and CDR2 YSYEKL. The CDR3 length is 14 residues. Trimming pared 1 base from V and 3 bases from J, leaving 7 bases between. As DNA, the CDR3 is TGCGCCAGCAGCCAAGGACAGACCAATCAGCCCCAGCATTTT. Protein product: CASSQGQTNQPQHF.

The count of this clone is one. CDR3: CASSASTGSSGNTIYF. DNA for the CDR3: TGCGCCAGCAGCGCTTCGACAGGGAGCTCTGGAAACACCATATATTTT. The chain combines TRBV5-1 with TRBJ1-3; 7 bases agree with TRBD1. CDR1 and CDR2 (germline): SGHRS, YFSETQ. Unmatched junction bases numbered 7, after V lost 4 bases and J lost 0 bases. The CDR3 is 16 amino acids.

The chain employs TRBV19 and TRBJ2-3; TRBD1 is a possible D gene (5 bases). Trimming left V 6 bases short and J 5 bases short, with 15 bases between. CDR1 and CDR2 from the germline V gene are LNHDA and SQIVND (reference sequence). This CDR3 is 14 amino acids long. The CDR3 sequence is CASRTGSSRDTQYF. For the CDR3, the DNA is TGTGCCAGTAGAACAGGTAGCTCGAGAGATACGCAGTATTTT.

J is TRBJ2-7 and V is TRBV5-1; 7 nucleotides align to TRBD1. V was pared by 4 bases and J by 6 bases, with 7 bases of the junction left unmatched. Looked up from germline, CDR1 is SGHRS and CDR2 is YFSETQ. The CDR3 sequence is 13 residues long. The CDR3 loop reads CASSPGTALEQYF. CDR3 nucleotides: TGCGCCAGCAGCCCTGGGACAGCACTCGAGCAGTACTTC.

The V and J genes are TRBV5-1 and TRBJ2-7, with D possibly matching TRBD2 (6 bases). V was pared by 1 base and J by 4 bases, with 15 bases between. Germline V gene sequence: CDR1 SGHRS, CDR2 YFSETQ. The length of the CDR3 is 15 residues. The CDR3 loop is CASSLTGGEVYEQYF. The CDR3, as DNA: TGCGCCAGCAGCTTGACAGGCGGGGAGGTTTACGAGCAGTACTTC. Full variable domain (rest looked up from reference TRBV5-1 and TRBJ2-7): KAGVTQTPRYLIKTRGQQVTLSCSPISGHRSVSWYQQTPGQGLQFLFEYFSETQRNKGNFPGRFSGRQFSNSRSEMNVSTLELGDSALYLCASSLTGGEVYEQYFGPGTRLTVT.

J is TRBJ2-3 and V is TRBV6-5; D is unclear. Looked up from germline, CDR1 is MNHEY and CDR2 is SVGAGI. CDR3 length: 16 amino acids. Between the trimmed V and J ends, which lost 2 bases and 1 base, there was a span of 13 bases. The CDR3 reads CASSYGSGYGTDTQYF. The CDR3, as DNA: TGTGCCAGCAGTTACGGGTCCGGGTATGGCACAGATACGCAGTATTTT.

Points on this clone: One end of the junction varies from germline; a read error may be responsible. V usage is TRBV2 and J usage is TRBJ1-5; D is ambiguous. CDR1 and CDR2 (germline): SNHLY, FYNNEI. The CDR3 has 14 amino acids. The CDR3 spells CASSAQDSDQPQHF. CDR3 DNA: TGTGCCAGCAGTGCACAAGATAGCGATCAGCCCCAGCATTTT.

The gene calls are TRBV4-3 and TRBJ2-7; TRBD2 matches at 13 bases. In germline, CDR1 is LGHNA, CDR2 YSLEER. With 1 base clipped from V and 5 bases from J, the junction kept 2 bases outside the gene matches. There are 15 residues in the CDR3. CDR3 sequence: CASSQGLAGGNEQYF. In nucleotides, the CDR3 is TGCGCCAGCAGCCAAGGACTAGCGGGAGGTAACGAGCAGTACTTC.

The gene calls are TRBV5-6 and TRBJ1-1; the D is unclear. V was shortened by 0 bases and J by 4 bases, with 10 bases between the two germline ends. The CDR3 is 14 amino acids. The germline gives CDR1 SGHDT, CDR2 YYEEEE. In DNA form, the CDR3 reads TGTGCCAGCAGCTTGGGGCAGACGGGCACTGAAGCTTTCTTT. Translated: CASSLGQTGTEAFF.

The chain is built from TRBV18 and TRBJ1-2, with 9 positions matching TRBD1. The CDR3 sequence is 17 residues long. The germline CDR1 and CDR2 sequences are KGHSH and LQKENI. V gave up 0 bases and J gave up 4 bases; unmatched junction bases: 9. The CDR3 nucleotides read TGTGCCAGCTCACCACCGCTGGACAGGGGTCTTTCCTATGGCTACACCTTC. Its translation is CASSPPLDRGLSYGYTF.

This CDR3 is CASPHGDQPQHF. The CDR3 DNA reads as TGTGCCAGCCCCCACGGGGATCAGCCCCAGCATTTT. The chain combines TRBV18 with TRBJ1-5; D is ambiguous. Germline V lookup: CDR1 KGHSH, CDR2 LQKENI. This CDR3 region has 12 residues. V lost 8 bases and J 5 bases, leaving 10 bases between the germline ends.

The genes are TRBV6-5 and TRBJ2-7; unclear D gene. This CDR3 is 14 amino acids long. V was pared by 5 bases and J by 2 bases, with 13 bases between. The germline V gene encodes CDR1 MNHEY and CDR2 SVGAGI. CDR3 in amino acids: CASSTGSLTYEQYF. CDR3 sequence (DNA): TGTGCCAGCAGTACCGGTTCCCTCACCTACGAGCAGTACTTC.

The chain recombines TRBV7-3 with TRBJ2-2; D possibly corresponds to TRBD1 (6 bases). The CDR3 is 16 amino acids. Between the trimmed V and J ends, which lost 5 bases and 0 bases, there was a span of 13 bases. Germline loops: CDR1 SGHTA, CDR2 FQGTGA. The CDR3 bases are TGTGCCAGCAGCGCTAACCGACAGGCGAACACCGGGGAGCTGTTTTTT. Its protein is CASSANRQANTGELFF.

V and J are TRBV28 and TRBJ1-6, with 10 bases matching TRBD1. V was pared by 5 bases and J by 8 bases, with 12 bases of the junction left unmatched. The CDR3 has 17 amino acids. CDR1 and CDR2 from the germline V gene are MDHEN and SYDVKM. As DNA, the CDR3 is TGTGCCAGCAGTACCCTGACAGGGGGCGTCAATCATTCACCCCTCCACTTT. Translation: CASSTLTGGVNHSPLHF.

The CDR3 nucleotides read TGTGCCAGTAGTATACGGACAGGGGCCTATGGCTACACCTTC. It is translated as CASSIRTGAYGYTF. This sequence joins TRBV19 and TRBJ1-2; 9 bases agree with TRBD1. CDR1 is LNHDA and CDR2 is SQIVND in the germline V gene (reference sequence). The CDR3 has 14 amino acids. Trimming took 2 bases from V and 4 from J; bases not matched to a gene: 2.

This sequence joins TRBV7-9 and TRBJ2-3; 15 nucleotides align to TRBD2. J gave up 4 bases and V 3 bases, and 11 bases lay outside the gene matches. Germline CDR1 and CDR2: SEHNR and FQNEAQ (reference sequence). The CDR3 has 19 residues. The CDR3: CASSFPPGLAGGGADTQYF. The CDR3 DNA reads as TGTGCCAGCAGCTTCCCTCCGGGACTAGCGGGAGGTGGTGCAGATACGCAGTATTTT.

The CDR3 protein is CASSLASSGTYNEQFF. DNA for the CDR3: TGTGCCAGCAGCTTAGCATCTAGCGGTACCTACAATGAGCAGTTCTTC. This chain uses TRBV7-2 with TRBJ2-1; 7 nucleotides match TRBD2. CDR3 size: 16 residues. CDR1 is SGHTA and CDR2 is FQGNSA in the germline V gene. The V and J ends lost 0 bases and 2 bases, in that order; junction bases with no gene match: 4.

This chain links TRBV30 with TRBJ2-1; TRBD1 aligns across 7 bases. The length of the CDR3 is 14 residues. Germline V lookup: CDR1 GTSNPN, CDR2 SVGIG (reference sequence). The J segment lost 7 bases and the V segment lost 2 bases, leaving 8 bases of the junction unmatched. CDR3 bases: TGTGCCTGGAGTATCAGGGGGAGTCAGAATGAGCAGTTCTTC. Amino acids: CAWSIRGSQNEQFF.

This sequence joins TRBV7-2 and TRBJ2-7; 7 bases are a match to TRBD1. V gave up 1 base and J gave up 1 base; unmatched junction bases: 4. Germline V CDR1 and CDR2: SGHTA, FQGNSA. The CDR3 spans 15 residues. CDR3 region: CASSLGQGWSYEQYF. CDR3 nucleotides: TGTGCCAGCAGCTTAGGACAGGGTTGGTCCTACGAGCAGTACTTC.